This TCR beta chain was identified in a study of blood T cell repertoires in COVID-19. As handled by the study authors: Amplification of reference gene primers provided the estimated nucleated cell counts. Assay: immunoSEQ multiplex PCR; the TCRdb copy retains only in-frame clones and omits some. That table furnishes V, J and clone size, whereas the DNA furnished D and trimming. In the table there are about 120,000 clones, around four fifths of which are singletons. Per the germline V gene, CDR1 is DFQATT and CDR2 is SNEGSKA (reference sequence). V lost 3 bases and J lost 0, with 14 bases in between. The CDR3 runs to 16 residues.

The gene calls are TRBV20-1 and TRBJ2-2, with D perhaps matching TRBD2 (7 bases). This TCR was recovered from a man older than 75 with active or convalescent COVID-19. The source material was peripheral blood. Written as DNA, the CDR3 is TGCAGTGCTAGTGTTGGGGGGGCCTCGAACACCGGGGAGCTGTTTTTT. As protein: CSASVGGASNTGELFF.